Sequencing of this TCR beta chain was carried out in a study of T cells in Graves' hyperthyroidism and ophthalmopathy. Study observations and caveats: Most expanded thyroid clonotypes above 0.001 also appeared in blood.

The CDR3 runs to 15 residues. The germline CDR1 and CDR2 sequences are KGHSH and LQKENI. Trimming cost V 5 bases and J 5 bases, with 19 bases left between them. Amplified TCR beta CDR3 regions came from RNA transcripts. First-round RT-PCR of the TCR CDR3 relied on the HTBI primer set. TCRdb re-called the multiplex PCR reads through MiXCR, storing one row per CDR3 protein. This sample has 480,000 or so distinct CDR3 sequences, with approximately 15% found just once. A note on this clonotype: Its cognate antigen is unknown.

Sequencing used blood. The TCR sequence derives from a woman aged 18-29 years with Graves' hyperthyroidism. The chain couples TRBV18 to TRBJ2-7, with TRBD1 as a possible D gene (6 bases). The CDR3 reads CASSTKTGLADEQYF. The CDR3, as DNA: TGTGCCAGCTCAACAAAAACAGGGCTTGCGGACGAGCAGTACTTC.